This T cell receptor (beta chain) was identified during a study of blood T cell repertoires in COVID-19. Overall study context: In each case, the material was cDNA or gDNA derived from T cells, B-cell-depleted T cells, or PBMCs.

CDR1 SGHTA and CDR2 FQGTGA come from the germline V gene. Trimming cost V 5 bases and J 5 bases, with 15 bases left between them. The CDR3 extends over 14 amino acids. Per the authors' pipeline: Amplified reference gene primers provided the basis for estimating nucleated cell counts. The protocol was immunoSEQ multiplex PCR, while the TCRdb copy is restricted to in-frame clones and leaves out a portion. For V, J and clone size, that table is used; D and trimming come from the DNA. The sample shows roughly 120,000 clones, roughly nine tenths of them seen only once. This TCR was recovered from a human donor with active COVID-19. The donor label of this sample is uncertain. V gene TRBV7-3 combines with J gene TRBJ2-5; possibly TRBD2 for D (5 bases). The sample comprised peripheral blood. The CDR3 reads CASSIKPWRETQYF. The CDR3 DNA is TGTGCCAGCAGCATCAAACCCTGGAGGGAGACCCAGTACTTC.